The source of this T cell receptor beta chain is a study of cytotoxic CD8 clonotypes in ibrutinib-treated CLL. Data came from immunoSEQ multiplex PCR; TCRdb stores just in-frame clones and leaves some out. In the table there are 90,000 to 95,000 clones, approximately 71% of which are singletons. Study-level results: Sustained-remission and progressing patients' sampling times differed. Public clonotypes were uncommon and contracted or stayed stable on treatment.

A note on this clone: Its antigen remains unidentified.

Around 2 micrograms of genomic DNA from cryopreserved PBMCs went into TCR beta libraries. CDR3 length equals 13 residues. V lost 5 bases and J lost 5, with 12 bases in between. CDR1 and CDR2 (germline): LNHDA, SQIVND (reference sequence). Source: PBMCs, taken after 24 months of ibrutinib treatment. The J gene is TRBJ1-1, the V gene TRBV19; the D gene is possibly TRBD1 (5 bases). This TCR came from a human donor with chronic lymphocytic leukemia. The CDR3 DNA follows: TGTGCCAGTAGTGAACGACAGTGGACTGAAGCTTTCTTT. Translation: CASSERQWTEAFF.